The source of this T cell receptor (beta chain) is a study of OX40 agonist ivuxolimab in advanced cancers. About the research overall: Patients enrolled in dose escalation were diagnosed with hepatocellular carcinoma, melanoma, renal cell or head and neck cancer. Antecedent anti-PD-1, anti-PD-L1 or anti-CTLA-4 therapy was permissible, with around 40% having received some.

Note on this clone: What it recognizes is unknown.

The investigators sampled blood at baseline, at cycle 4 day 1, and at cycle 7 day 1. Broader study findings: At 0.1 to 3.0 mg/kg, clonal expansion of CD4+ and CD8+ blood T cells had occurred by week 6.

Sequencing was performed with immunoSEQ multiplex PCR; in TCRdb, only in-frame clones are kept and a portion is missing. The sample has more than 100,000 clones; approximately 90% are singletons. Germline CDR1 is SGHDT and CDR2 is YYEEEE. The CDR3 loop spans 13 amino acids. Trimming left V 4 bases short and J 4 bases short, with 11 bases between. J is TRBJ2-5 and V is TRBV5-6; D gene ambiguous. This specimen was CD4+ or CD8+ T cells sorted from blood, taken in a trial of the OX40 agonist ivuxolimab. This sequence was found in an adult with an advanced solid tumor such as melanoma, head and neck, liver or kidney cancer. The CDR3 DNA is TGTGCCAGCAGCCCCCGAAGCAGAGAGACCCAGTACTTC. Translating gives CASSPRSRETQYF. Supplemented by reference TRBV5-6 and TRBJ2-5, the full variable domain reads DAGVTQSPTHLIKTRGQQVTLRCSPKSGHDTVSWYQQALGQGPQFIFQYYEEEERQRGNFPDRFSGHQFPNYSSELNVNALLLGDSALYLCASSPRSRETQYFGPGTRLLVL.